Below, 21 T cell receptor beta chains from the same sample are listed, as sequenced in a study of PD-L1 blockade in urothelial cancer. TCRdb keeps only in-frame clones here, not all; method: immunoSEQ multiplex PCR. The sample consists of around 100,000 clones, around 87% of them appearing once. Time point of the sample: pretreatment peripheral blood. Material: PBMCs, obtained around atezolizumab (anti-PD-L1) treatment. Receptors were obtained from a man aged 60-69 years with urothelial cancer.

V and J are TRBV5-1 and TRBJ2-4, with TRBD1 matching over 8 bases. With V trimmed by 6 bases and J by 0 bases, 5 bases remained unmatched. From germline, CDR1 is SGHRS and CDR2 YFSETQ. CDR3 length equals 15 residues. The CDR3 coding sequence is TGCGCCAGCATGTCAGGGGGCTTAGCCAAAAACATTCAGTACTTC. Residues: CASMSGGLAKNIQYF.

The chain joins TRBV11-2 to TRBJ1-1, with a tentative D call TRBD1 (5 bases). Trimming removed 2 bases at V and 4 bases at J, with 20 bases between. Germline V gene sequence: CDR1 SGHAT, CDR2 FQNNGV. The length of the CDR3 is 17 residues. This CDR3 is CASSLPGGEGRFTEAFF. The CDR3 coding sequence is TGTGCCAGCAGCTTACCCGGGGGGGAGGGTAGATTCACTGAAGCTTTCTTT.

This clone was observed a single time. The chain has TRBV11-3 and TRBJ2-5, with 10 bases identical to TRBD1. This CDR3 region has 16 residues. With 1 base clipped from V and 3 bases from J, the junction kept 5 bases outside the gene matches. Germline CDR1 and CDR2: SGHNT and YENEEA. The CDR3 loop is CASSLGETGGEETQYF. The CDR3 coding sequence is TGTGCCAGCAGCTTAGGGGAGACAGGGGGCGAAGAGACCCAGTACTTC.

This clone was observed a single time. The chain recombines TRBV5-1 with TRBJ2-5, with D perhaps TRBD2 (6 bases). CDR3 length equals 15 residues. CDR1 and CDR2 from the germline V gene are SGHRS and YFSETQ. Trimming removed 2 bases at V and 2 bases at J, with 13 bases between. The chain's CDR3 is CASSFFSGLQETQYF. CDR3 in DNA: TGCGCCAGCAGCTTCTTCTCGGGACTTCAAGAGACCCAGTACTTC. Full variable domain (rest looked up from reference TRBV5-1 and TRBJ2-5): KAGVTQTPRYLIKTRGQQVTLSCSPISGHRSVSWYQQTPGQGLQFLFEYFSETQRNKGNFPGRFSGRQFSNSRSEMNVSTLELGDSALYLCASSFFSGLQETQYFGPGTRLLVL.

The CDR3 sequence: CASSLGGGYSYEQYF. The CDR3 region has the DNA TGTGCCAGCAGCCTAGGGGGGGGCTACTCCTACGAGCAGTACTTC. V gene TRBV7-2 combines with J gene TRBJ2-7; the D gene is possibly TRBD2 (7 bases). Germline V gene lookup returns CDR1 SGHTA and CDR2 FQGNSA. Trimming shortened V by 5 bases and J by 0 bases, and 14 bases separated the two germline ends. The CDR3 contains 15 residues.

J is TRBJ2-1 and V is TRBV23-1, with D possibly TRBD1 on 5 matching bases. TRBV23-1 belongs to the ORF category, with a function that is uncertain. This CDR3 has 12 residues. V lost 6 bases and J 8 bases, leaving 11 bases between the germline ends. The CDR3: CASRQNRYEQFF. The CDR3 nucleotides are TGCGCCAGCAGACAAAACAGGTATGAGCAGTTCTTC.

The chain recombines TRBV20-1 with TRBJ1-2; 7 bases are shared with TRBD1. The CDR3 loop spans 11 amino acids. V shed 5 bases and J 8 bases; nucleotides not matched to a gene: 5. Germline V gives CDR1 DFQATT, CDR2 SNEGSKA (reference sequence). CDR3 loop: CSALQGQGYTF. The CDR3 nucleotides are TGCAGTGCTTTACAGGGGCAAGGCTACACCTTC.

The chain has TRBV5-4 and TRBJ1-1; D gene ambiguous. This CDR3 is built from 12 residues. Germline CDR1 is SGHNT and CDR2 is YYREEE (reference sequence). The V end was cut by 0 bases, the J end by 3 bases, with 3 bases between. The DNA of the CDR3 is TGTGCCAGCAGCTTGGGCGACACTGAAGCTTTCTTT. It codes for CASSLGDTEAFF.

The chain employs TRBV28 and TRBJ1-5, with a weak D call TRBD1 (5 bases). The V end lost 3 bases, the J end lost 0 bases, and 9 bases lay between the germline ends. The CDR3 extends over 15 amino acids. Germline loops: CDR1 MDHEN, CDR2 SYDVKM. The CDR3: CASSLEGISNQPQHF. Here the CDR3 DNA reads TGTGCCAGCAGTTTGGAGGGGATTAGCAATCAGCCCCAGCATTTT.

This chain joins TRBV5-6 and TRBJ2-7, with TRBD1 as a possible D gene (6 bases). V shed 7 bases and J shed 3 bases, with 11 bases lying between them. The CDR3 consists of 12 residues. CDR1 and CDR2 (germline): SGHDT, YYEEEE. CDR3 amino acids: CASARDNYEQYF. Written as DNA, the CDR3 is TGTGCCAGCGCTCGGGACAACTACGAGCAGTACTTC.

The chain couples TRBV5-1 to TRBJ2-1, with TRBD2 matching 9 bases. Germline V gives CDR1 SGHRS, CDR2 YFSETQ. This CDR3 comprises 17 residues. V lost 0 bases and J lost 3; bases outside the gene matches: 7. This chain's CDR3 is CASSLAPGTSSYNEQFF. The CDR3 region has the DNA TGCGCCAGCAGCTTGGCTCCCGGGACTAGCAGCTACAATGAGCAGTTCTTC. Together with reference TRBV5-1 and TRBJ2-1, the CDR3 gives the full variable domain: KAGVTQTPRYLIKTRGQQVTLSCSPISGHRSVSWYQQTPGQGLQFLFEYFSETQRNKGNFPGRFSGRQFSNSRSEMNVSTLELGDSALYLCASSLAPGTSSYNEQFFGPGTRLTVL.

This sequence joins TRBV5-1 and TRBJ2-7; D is possibly TRBD2 (6 bases). V lost 4 bases, J lost 7 bases, and 18 bases lay in between. This CDR3 spans 14 amino acids. Germline V lookup: CDR1 SGHRS, CDR2 YFSETQ. CDR3 coding DNA: TGCGCCAGCAGCCTCCAATCGTGGAGGGGAGAGCAGTACTTC. Its translation: CASSLQSWRGEQYF. The whole variable domain, remainder taken from reference TRBV5-1 and TRBJ2-7, is KAGVTQTPRYLIKTRGQQVTLSCSPISGHRSVSWYQQTPGQGLQFLFEYFSETQRNKGNFPGRFSGRQFSNSRSEMNVSTLELGDSALYLCASSLQSWRGEQYFGPGTRLTVT.

In this sample, this clone turned up a few times. The chain joins TRBV6-1 to TRBJ2-7; perhaps TRBD2 as D (6 bases). Germline V gene sequence: CDR1 MNHNS, CDR2 SASEGT. The CDR3 runs 11 residues. The V end lost 10 bases, the J end lost 3 bases, and 10 bases lay between the germline ends. CDR3 nucleotide sequence: TGTGCCATCGGGACTTACTACGAGCAGTACTTC. Its protein is CAIGTYYEQYF.

A note on this clone: Other DNA sequences of this sample code for an identical CDR3. The rearrangement joins TRBV19 to TRBJ1-1; possibly TRBD1 for D (5 bases). Germline lookup yields CDR1 LNHDA and CDR2 SQIVND (reference sequence). V shed 4 bases and J shed 5 bases, with 11 bases lying between them. CDR3 length: 13 amino acids. CDR3 residues: CASSNLGGTEAFF. The DNA for the CDR3 is TGTGCCAGTAGTAACCTGGGGGGGACTGAAGCTTTCTTT.

The chain employs TRBV15 and TRBJ1-6; maybe TRBD1 (6 bases). Germline assignment: CDR1 LNHNV and CDR2 YYDKDF (reference sequence). The CDR3 runs to 14 residues. Between the trimmed V and J ends, which lost 5 bases and 7 bases, there was a span of 12 bases. CDR3 sequence (DNA): TGTGCCACCAGCCTGACAGGAGCGAATTCACCCCTCCACTTT. Its translation is CATSLTGANSPLHF.

V is TRBV10-3 and J is TRBJ2-7; the D is unclear. The CDR3 is 14 residues long. V gave up 5 bases and J gave up 5 bases, with 16 bases separating them. CDR1 ENHRY and CDR2 SYGVKD come from the germline V gene. The CDR3 reads CAISQKVEADEQYF. Here the CDR3 DNA reads TGTGCCATCAGTCAGAAAGTTGAGGCAGACGAGCAGTACTTC.

The rearrangement joins TRBV7-6 to TRBJ1-5; no clear D. This CDR3 is 15 amino acids long. The V gene lost 5 bases and the J gene lost 2 bases, with 13 bases spanning the gap. The germline gives CDR1 SGHVS, CDR2 FNYEAQ. CDR3 coding DNA: TGTGCCAGCAGCCCAAGCGGGTTTGGCAATCAGCCCCAGCATTTT. This codes for CASSPSGFGNQPQHF. The whole variable domain, filled in from reference TRBV7-6 and TRBJ1-5, reads GAGVSQSPRYKVTKRGQDVALRCDPISGHVSLYWYRQALGQGPEFLTYFNYEAQQDKSGLPNDRFSAERPEGSISTLTIQRTEQRDSAMYRCASSPSGFGNQPQHFGDGTRLSIL.

CDR3 nucleotide sequence: TGTGCCAGTAACCAGGGGGCGATCGGGGAGCTGTTTTTT. Translation: CASNQGAIGELFF. The rearrangement links TRBV19 to TRBJ2-2, with TRBD1 matching over 8 bases. After removal of 7 bases from V and 7 bases from J, the junction contained 5 bases not matched to a gene. This CDR3 is built from 13 residues. The germline CDR1 and CDR2 sequences are LNHDA and SQIVND (reference sequence).

A word on this clone: Relative to the germline gene, one junction end is altered; a read error may explain this. Other DNA sequences of this sample code for an identical CDR3. The V call is TRBV9, the J call TRBJ1-3; a possible D gene is TRBD1 (5 bases). This CDR3 is 15 amino acids long. CDR1 and CDR2 (germline): SGDLS, YYNGEE. The DNA of the CDR3 is TGTGCCAGCAGCGTAGGACAGTCCTCTGGGAACACCATATATTTT. Encoded protein: CASSVGQSSGNTIYF. Together with reference TRBV9 and TRBJ1-3, the CDR3 gives the full variable domain: DSGVTQTPKHLITATGQRVTLRCSPRSGDLSVYWYQQSLDQGLQFLIQYYNGEERAKGNILERFSAQQFPDLHSELNLSSLELGDSALYFCASSVGQSSGNTIYFGEGSWLTVV.

The chain has TRBV11-2 and TRBJ1-1; 8 bases are a match to TRBD1. CDR1 and CDR2 (germline): SGHAT, FQNNGV. Germline trimming cut 4 bases from V and 3 bases from J; bases unmatched to any gene: 7. The CDR3 loop spans 15 amino acids. CDR3 DNA: TGTGCCAGCAGCTACGGGACAGGCAAGTACACTGAAGCTTTCTTT. It is translated as CASSYGTGKYTEAFF.

The V and J genes are TRBV6-1 and TRBJ2-2, with 10 bases that match TRBD1. This CDR3 region has 14 residues. Germline values: CDR1 MNHNS, CDR2 SASEGT. V was pared by 7 bases and J by 8 bases, with 7 bases of the junction left unmatched. DNA of the CDR3: TGTGCCAGCAAAGGACAGGGGGTCGGTGGGGAGCTGTTTTTT. Its protein is CASKGQGVGGELFF.